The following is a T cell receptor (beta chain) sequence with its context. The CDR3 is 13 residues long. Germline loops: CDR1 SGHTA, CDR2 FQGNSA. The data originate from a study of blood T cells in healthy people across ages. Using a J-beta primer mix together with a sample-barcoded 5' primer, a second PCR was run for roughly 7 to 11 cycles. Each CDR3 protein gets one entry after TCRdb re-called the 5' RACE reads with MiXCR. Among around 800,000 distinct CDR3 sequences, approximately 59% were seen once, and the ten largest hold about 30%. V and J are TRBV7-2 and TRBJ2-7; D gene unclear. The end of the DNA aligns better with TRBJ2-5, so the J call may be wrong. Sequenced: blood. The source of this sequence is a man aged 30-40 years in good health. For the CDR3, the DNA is TGTGCCAGCAGCTTAGCGCTTAAAGAGACCCAGTACTTC. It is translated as CASSLALKETQYF.